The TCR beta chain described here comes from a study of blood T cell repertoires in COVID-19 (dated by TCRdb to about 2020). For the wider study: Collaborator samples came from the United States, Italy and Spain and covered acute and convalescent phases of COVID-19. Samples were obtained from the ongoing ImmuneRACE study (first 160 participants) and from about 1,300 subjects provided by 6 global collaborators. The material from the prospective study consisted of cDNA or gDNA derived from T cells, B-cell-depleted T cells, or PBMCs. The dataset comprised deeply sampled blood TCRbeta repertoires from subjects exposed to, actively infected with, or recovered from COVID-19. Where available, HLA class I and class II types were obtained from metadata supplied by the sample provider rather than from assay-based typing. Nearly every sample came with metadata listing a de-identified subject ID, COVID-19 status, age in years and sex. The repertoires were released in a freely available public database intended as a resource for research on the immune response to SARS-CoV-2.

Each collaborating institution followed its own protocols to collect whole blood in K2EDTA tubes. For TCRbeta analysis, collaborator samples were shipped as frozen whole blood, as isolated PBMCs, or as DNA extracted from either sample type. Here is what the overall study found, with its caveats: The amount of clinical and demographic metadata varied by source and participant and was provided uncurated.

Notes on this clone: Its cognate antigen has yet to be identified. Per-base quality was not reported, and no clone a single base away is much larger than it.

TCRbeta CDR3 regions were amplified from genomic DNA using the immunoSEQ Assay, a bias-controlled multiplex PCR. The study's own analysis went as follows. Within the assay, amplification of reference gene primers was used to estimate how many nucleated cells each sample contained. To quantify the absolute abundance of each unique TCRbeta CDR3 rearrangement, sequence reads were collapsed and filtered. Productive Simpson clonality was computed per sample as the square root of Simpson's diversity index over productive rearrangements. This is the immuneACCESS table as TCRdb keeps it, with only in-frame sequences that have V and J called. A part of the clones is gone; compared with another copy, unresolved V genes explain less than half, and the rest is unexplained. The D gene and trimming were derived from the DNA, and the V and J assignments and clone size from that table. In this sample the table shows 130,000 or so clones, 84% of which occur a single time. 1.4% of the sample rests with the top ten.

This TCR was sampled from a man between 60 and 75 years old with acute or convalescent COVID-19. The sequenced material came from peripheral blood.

The DNA sequence is as follows: TGTGCCAGCAGCTTACGGTTAGGGAGCGGTGGGCAGCCCCAGCATTTT. Its product reads: CASSLRLGSGGQPQHF. The chain was built from TRBV7-2 and TRBJ1-5; no D segment can be confidently identified. Reading from cysteine to phenylalanine, the CDR3 counts 16 amino acids. The DNA shown is the 48-base CDR3, in frame from base 1. The germline V gene yields SGHTA for CDR1 and FQGNSA for CDR2. V is clipped by 2 bases and J by 7 bases, and the sequence between their germline boundaries is 18 bases long.